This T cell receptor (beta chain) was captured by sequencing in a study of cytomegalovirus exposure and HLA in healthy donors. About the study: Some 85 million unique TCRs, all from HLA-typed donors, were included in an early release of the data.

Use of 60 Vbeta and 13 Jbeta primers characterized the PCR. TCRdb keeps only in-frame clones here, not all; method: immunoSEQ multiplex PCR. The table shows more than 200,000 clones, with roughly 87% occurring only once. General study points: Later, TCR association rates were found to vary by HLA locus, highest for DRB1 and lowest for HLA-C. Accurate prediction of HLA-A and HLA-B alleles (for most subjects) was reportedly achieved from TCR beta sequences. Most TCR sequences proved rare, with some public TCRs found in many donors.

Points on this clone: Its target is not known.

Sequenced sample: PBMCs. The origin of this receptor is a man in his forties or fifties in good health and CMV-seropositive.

CDR3 loop: CASSLDQGRGQMDQGYTF. The CDR3 nucleotides read TGTGCCAGCAGCTTAGATCAGGGCAGGGGACAGATGGATCAAGGCTACACCTTC. This chain links TRBV7-9 with TRBJ1-2; 7 bases agree with TRBD1. V dropped 1 base and J dropped 8; count of bases not matched to a gene: 19. This CDR3 spans 18 amino acids. Per the germline V gene, CDR1 is SEHNR and CDR2 is FQNEAQ (reference sequence).